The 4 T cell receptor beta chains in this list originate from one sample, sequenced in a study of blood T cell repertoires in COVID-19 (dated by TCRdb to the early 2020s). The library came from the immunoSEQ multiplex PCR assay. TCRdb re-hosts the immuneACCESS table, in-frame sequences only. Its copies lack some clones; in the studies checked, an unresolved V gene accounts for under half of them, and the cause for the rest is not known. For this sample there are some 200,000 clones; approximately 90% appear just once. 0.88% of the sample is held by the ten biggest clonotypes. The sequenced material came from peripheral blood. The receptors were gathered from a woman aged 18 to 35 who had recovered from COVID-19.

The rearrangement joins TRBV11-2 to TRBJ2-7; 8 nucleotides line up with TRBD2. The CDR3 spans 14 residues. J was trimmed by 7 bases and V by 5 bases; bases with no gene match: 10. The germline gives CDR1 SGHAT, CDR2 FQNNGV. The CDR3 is CASSPSGLAIEQYV. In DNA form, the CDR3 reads TGTGCCAGCAGCCCTAGCGGGCTAGCGATTGAGCAGTACGTC.

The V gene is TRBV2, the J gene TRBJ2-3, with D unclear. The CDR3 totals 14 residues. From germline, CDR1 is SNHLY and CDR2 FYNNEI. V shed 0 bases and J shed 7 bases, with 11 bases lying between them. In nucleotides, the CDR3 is TGTGCCAGCAGTGAAGCGCTTCGCGGCTATACGCAGTATTTT. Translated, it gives CASSEALRGYTQYF. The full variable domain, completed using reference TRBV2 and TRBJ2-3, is EPEVTQTPSHQVTQMGQEVILRCVPISNHLYFYWYRQILGQKVEFLVSFYNNEISEKSEIFDDQFSVERPDGSNFTLKIRSTKLEDSAMYFCASSEALRGYTQYFGPGTRLTVL.

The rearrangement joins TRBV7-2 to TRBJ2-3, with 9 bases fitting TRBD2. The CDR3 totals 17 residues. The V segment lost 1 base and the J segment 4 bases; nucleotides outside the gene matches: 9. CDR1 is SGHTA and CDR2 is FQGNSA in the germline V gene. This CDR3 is CASSLGLRGGVPDTQYF. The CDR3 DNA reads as TGTGCCAGCAGCTTAGGACTGCGCGGGGGGGTCCCAGATACGCAGTATTTT.

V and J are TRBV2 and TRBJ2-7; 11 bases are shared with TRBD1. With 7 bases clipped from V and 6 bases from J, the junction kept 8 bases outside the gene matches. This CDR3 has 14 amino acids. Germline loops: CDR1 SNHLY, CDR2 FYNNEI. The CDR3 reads CASIGRTGGIEQYF. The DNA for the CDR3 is TGTGCCAGCATAGGCCGGACAGGGGGCATCGAGCAGTACTTC.